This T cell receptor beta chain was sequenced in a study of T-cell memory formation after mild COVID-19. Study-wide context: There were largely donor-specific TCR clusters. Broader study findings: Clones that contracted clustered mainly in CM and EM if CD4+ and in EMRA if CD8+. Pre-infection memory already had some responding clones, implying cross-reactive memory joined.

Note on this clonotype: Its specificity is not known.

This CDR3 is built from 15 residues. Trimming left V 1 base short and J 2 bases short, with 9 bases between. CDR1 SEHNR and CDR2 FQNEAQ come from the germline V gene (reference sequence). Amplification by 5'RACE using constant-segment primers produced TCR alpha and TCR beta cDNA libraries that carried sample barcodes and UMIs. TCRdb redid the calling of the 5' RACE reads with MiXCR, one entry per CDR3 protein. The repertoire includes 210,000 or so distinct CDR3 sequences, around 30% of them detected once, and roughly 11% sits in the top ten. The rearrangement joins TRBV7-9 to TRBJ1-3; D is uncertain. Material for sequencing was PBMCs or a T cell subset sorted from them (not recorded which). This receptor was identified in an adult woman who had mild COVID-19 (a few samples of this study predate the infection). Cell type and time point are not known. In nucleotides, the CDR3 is TGTGCCAGCAGCTTAGACCTAGAAGCTGGAAACACCATATATTTT. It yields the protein CASSLDLEAGNTIYF.